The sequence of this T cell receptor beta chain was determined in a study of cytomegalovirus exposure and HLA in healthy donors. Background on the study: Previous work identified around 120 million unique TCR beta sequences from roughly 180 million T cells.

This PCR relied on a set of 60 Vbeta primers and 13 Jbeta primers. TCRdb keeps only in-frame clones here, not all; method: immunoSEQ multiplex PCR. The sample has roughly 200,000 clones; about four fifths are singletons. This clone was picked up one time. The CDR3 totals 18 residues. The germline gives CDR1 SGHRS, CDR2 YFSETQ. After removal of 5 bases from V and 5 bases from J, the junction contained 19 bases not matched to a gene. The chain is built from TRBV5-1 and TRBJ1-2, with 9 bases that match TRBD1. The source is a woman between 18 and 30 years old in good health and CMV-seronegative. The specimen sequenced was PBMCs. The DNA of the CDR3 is TGCGCCAGCAGATTATCATCGACAGCGGGACAGGGTCATTATGGCTACACCTTC. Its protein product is CASRLSSTAGQGHYGYTF.